Presented here are 16 T cell receptor beta chains from one specimen sequenced in a study of blood T cells in healthy people across ages. Alongside a J-beta primer mix, a sample-barcoded 5' primer served in a second PCR lasting 7 to 11 cycles. MiXCR was run by TCRdb on the 5' RACE reads, yielding one entry per CDR3 protein. The top ten clones hold 30% to 35% of a sample with about 680,000 distinct CDR3 sequences, about 52% of them seen once. Sample: blood. The source of these receptors is a woman aged 60 to 75 in good health.

The chain employs TRBV27 and TRBJ2-1; 7 bases align to TRBD2. V trimming: 4 bases; J trimming: 3 bases; junction bases outside the gene matches: 6. Germline assignment: CDR1 MNHEY and CDR2 SMNVEV (reference sequence). The CDR3 runs 15 residues. CDR3 nucleotides: TGTGCCAGCAGTTCCGCGGGAGCTAGCTACAATGAGCAGTTCTTC. Translation gives CASSSAGASYNEQFF.

V is TRBV28 and J is TRBJ2-5, with D unclear. V was shortened by 6 bases and J by 3 bases, with 14 bases between the two germline ends. The CDR3 runs 14 residues. Germline V gives CDR1 MDHEN, CDR2 SYDVKM. The CDR3 is CASRPTLGKETQYF. The CDR3 DNA follows: TGTGCCAGCAGACCGACGCTAGGGAAAGAGACCCAGTACTTC.

At least ten counts were recorded for this clonotype. V usage is TRBV29-1 and J usage is TRBJ2-1; 11 bases fit TRBD1. CDR3 size: 14 residues. Germline values: CDR1 SQVTM, CDR2 ANQGSEA. V dropped 8 bases and J dropped 4; count of bases not matched to a gene: 7. CDR3 DNA: TGCAGCACGAGCCGGGACAGGGGGTACAATGAGCAGTTCTTC. Protein: CSTSRDRGYNEQFF.

The chain recombines TRBV7-9 with TRBJ2-1; tentatively, D is TRBD1 (6 bases). Germline V gene lookup returns CDR1 SEHNR and CDR2 FQNEAQ (reference sequence). Trimming removed 5 bases from V and 4 bases from J, with 15 bases in between. The CDR3 length is 15 residues. This CDR3 is CASSQGNGFYNEQFF. CDR3 coding DNA: TGTGCCAGCAGCCAGGGGAATGGGTTTTACAATGAGCAGTTCTTC. Combining the CDR3 with reference TRBV7-9 and TRBJ2-1 gives the whole variable domain DTGVSQNPRHKITKRGQNVTFRCDPISEHNRLYWYRQTLGQGPEFLTYFQNEAQLEKSRLLSDRFSAERPKGSFSTLEIQRTEQGDSAMYLCASSQGNGFYNEQFFGPGTRLTVL.

This sequence joins TRBV30 and TRBJ2-4; 10 positions match TRBD1. The J call may be in error: the DNA end matches TRBJ2-7 better. This CDR3 spans 15 amino acids. Per germline, CDR1 GTSNPN and CDR2 SVGIG (reference sequence). This CDR3 is CAWTSLRTGGYEQYF. CDR3 DNA: TGTGCCTGGACCTCCCTCAGGACAGGGGGCTACGAGCAGTACTTC.

The gene calls are TRBV27 and TRBJ1-6; D perhaps matches TRBD1 (5 bases). Trimming left V 3 bases short and J 7 bases short, with 16 bases between. CDR3 length: 16 amino acids. Germline lookup yields CDR1 MNHEY and CDR2 SMNVEV (reference sequence). The CDR3 nucleotides are TGTGCCAGCAGTTTCGTCCTTGGGACGGCAAATTCACCCCTCCACTTT. It specifies CASSFVLGTANSPLHF.

This chain uses TRBV21-1 with TRBJ1-2. TRBV21-1 is annotated as a pseudogene. The CDR3 spans 13 residues. The CDR3 DNA reads as TGTGCCAGCAGCAAAGCGACAGGGCCCTACTTCACCTTC. It translates to CASSKATGPYFTF.

The V call is TRBV20-1, the J call TRBJ2-3, with TRBD2 matching 8 bases. Looked up from germline, CDR1 is DFQATT and CDR2 is SNEGSKA (reference sequence). V dropped 6 bases and J dropped 4; count of bases not matched to a gene: 12. The CDR3 runs to 15 residues. The CDR3 is CSAPSGGVNSDTQYF. DNA of the CDR3: TGCAGTGCCCCCTCGGGAGGGGTTAACTCAGATACGCAGTATTTT.

J is TRBJ2-7 and V is TRBV7-9, with D possibly being TRBD2 (5 bases). In germline, CDR1 is SEHNR, CDR2 FQNEAQ (reference sequence). The CDR3 spans 14 residues. Trimming stripped 5 bases from V and 3 bases from J, with 14 bases between. The CDR3 is CASSPQPGIYEQYF. CDR3 coding DNA: TGTGCCAGCAGCCCACAACCGGGAATCTACGAGCAGTACTTC.

V is TRBV29-1 and J is TRBJ2-3; TRBD2 is a possible D gene (6 bases). The germline gives CDR1 SQVTM, CDR2 ANQGSEA. Trimming pared 7 bases from V and 2 bases from J, leaving 13 bases between. The CDR3 runs 13 residues. The CDR3 sequence is CSAKGGITDTQYF. The CDR3 DNA is TGCAGCGCCAAGGGCGGGATCACAGATACGCAGTATTTT.

This clonotype was counted between two and nine times. The gene calls are TRBV28 and TRBJ2-5; possible D gene TRBD2, 5 bases. Matching the DNA end better, TRBJ2-7 makes the J call doubtful. Germline CDR1 is MDHEN and CDR2 is SYDVKM. The CDR3 spans 14 residues. In nucleotides, the CDR3 is TGTGCCAGCAGTTTAGAGCGGCCCGCGGACGAGCAGTACTTC. This gives the protein CASSLERPADEQYF.

The rearrangement uses TRBV7-3 and TRBJ2-3; no definite D call. The CDR3 sequence is 16 residues long. Germline CDR1 is SGHTA and CDR2 is FQGTGA. V lost 5 bases and J lost 1, with 16 bases in between. DNA of the CDR3: TGTGCCAGCAGCCCTCAAGGGTGGTTCGGCACAGATACGCAGTATTTT. Encoded protein: CASSPQGWFGTDTQYF.

The chain has TRBV4-3 and TRBJ2-1; the D gene is possibly TRBD1 (5 bases). CDR1 is LGHNA and CDR2 is YSLEER in the germline V gene. CDR3 size: 13 residues. The ends were cut back, 4 bases at V and 10 bases at J, with 14 bases in the middle. The CDR3, as DNA: TGCGCCAGCAGCCGTGGCCAGGGTTGGGAGCAGTTCTTC. Residues: CASSRGQGWEQFF.

This chain joins TRBV7-2 and TRBJ2-7; D not certain. In germline, CDR1 is SGHTA, CDR2 FQGNSA. V lost 6 bases and J 3 bases, leaving 21 bases between the germline ends. This CDR3 has 16 amino acids. The CDR3 loop reads CASSSPRAQPLYEQYF. CDR3 in DNA: TGTGCCAGCAGTTCCCCTCGAGCTCAGCCCCTCTACGAGCAGTACTTC.

The genes are TRBV4-2 and TRBJ2-1; 8 bases agree with TRBD2. CDR3 size: 16 residues. Germline CDR1 reads LGHNA; CDR2 reads YNFKEQ. V was pared by 3 bases and J by 5 bases, with 9 bases of the junction left unmatched. The CDR3 DNA is TGTGCCAGCAGCCATATACTAGCGGAGCTACACAATGAGCAGTTCTTC. Its translation: CASSHILAELHNEQFF.

The chain couples TRBV7-3 to TRBJ1-3, with D uncertain. V lost 5 bases, J lost 4 bases, and 9 bases lay in between. The CDR3 has 13 amino acids. Germline-derived CDR1 and CDR2 are SGHTA and FQGTGA. The CDR3 loop reads CASSARRGNTIYF. Here the CDR3 DNA reads TGTGCCAGCAGCGCCCGAAGGGGAAACACCATATATTTT.